This entry concerns a single TCR beta chain. In its sample, this clonotype was seen many times. Its target antigen remains unknown. The junction departs from germline at one end; a sequencing error may be responsible. The library was prepared using RACE. Instrument used: NextSeq 500. Library preparation attached unique molecular identifiers to individual cDNA molecules for quantitative, reproducible TCR counting. Each blood RNA sample was used to sequence both TCR alpha and TCR beta chains. The study's processing was this. A median of approximately 100,000 TCRs per sample was observed, with a range of 23,224 to 690,600. V, J and CDR3 annotation of the TCR reads was performed with the Decombinator software suite. To make PS versus PT1 abundance plots, every sample was subsampled to the same number of TCRs (28,000). Expanded TCRs were defined as absent before sensitization and observed at least eight times at the 2-week time point. TCRdb redid the processing of the public reads, applying fastp at Q25 and MiXCR, and retained in-frame beta chains. CDR3 protein sequences are deduplicated, and each keeps its most common genes and DNA. These V and J calls are TCRdb output, not the study's own analysis. Within this sample are roughly 380,000 distinct CDR3 sequences, with more than 5% of them counted one time only. The ten largest clonotypes hold roughly 5.4% of the sample.

The time point tag for this specimen amounts to: patch test 2, 6 weeks after DPC sensitization. The treatment or condition label, read with the paper, signifies: therapeutic diphenylcyclopropenone sensitization with weekly scalp DPC. At every patch-test visit, the blood draw took place before the patch test was put on. To be eligible, patients had to be aged 18 to 70, diagnosed with alopecia and judged suitable for DPC therapy, while pregnant patients were excluded. Total RNA was isolated from unfractionated whole blood collected in Tempus Blood RNA tubes. These data originate in a study of human T cells and chemical hapten exposure (dated by TCRdb to about 2021). Some background on the complete study: For sensitization, 2% DPC in acetone was applied to a 2 cm by 2 cm area of upper inner arm skin. Patient blood was sampled pre-sensitization (week 0) and at 2, 6 and about 24 weeks after DPC sensitization. The mostly female patient cohort included alopecia areata with under or over 50% scalp involvement, alopecia totalis and alopecia universalis. Libraries were pooled for sequencing, and variation in per-sample TCR yields was attributed mainly to small differences in library volumes within the pool. This study followed changes in the peripheral blood TCR repertoire in vivo during primary and secondary sensitization of alopecia patients to the hapten diphenylcyclopropenone (DPC). About 28 alopecia patients gave blood for TCR sequencing at one to four time points (pre-sensitization, 2, 6 and 24 weeks). Throughout the study period of around 25 weeks, patients also received therapeutic DPC doses to the scalp every week. Patch testing was performed on the upper back with Finn chambers containing 0.01% DPC, and the patch tests were scored after 6 days according to International Contact Dermatitis Research Group standards. The paper as a whole reports these results and caveats: After repeated subsampling, changes were observed in the strength of the expansion versus patch-test correlation and in the threshold at which the correlation became significant. Because all patients had alopecia, a presumed autoimmune disease, the immune response of the patients might differ from that of healthy individuals. DPC sensitization did not change how many TCRs were above 1 in 1000 frequency, and no evidence was found of alterations in global repertoire structure. The number of PT1 expanded TCRs positively correlated with patch test score, significant at thresholds 8, 16 and 32 but not 4. Significantly more large CDR3 similarity clusters were formed by expanded TCRs than by pre-sensitization or healthy control sets, consistent with antigen-driven responses.

The CDR3 runs 15 amino acids, cysteine and phenylalanine included. Here the CDR3 DNA is all that survives: 45 bases in frame from base 1. CDR1 MGHRA and CDR2 YSYEKL were looked up in the germline V gene. The origin of this receptor is a woman aged 18-29 years with alopecia areata. Some clones in this sample may be carry-over from other donors' samples. In this chain, TRBV4-1 is recombined with TRBJ1-6; tentative D gene TRBD1, with 5 bases matching. The input for sequencing was whole blood, taken in connection with sensitization to the hapten diphenylcyclopropenone (DPC). The CDR3 region reads CASTQGSPGRSPLHF. The DNA sequence reads TGCGCCAGCACCCAAGGGTCTCCAGGGAGATCACCCCTCCACTTT.